Presented here are 27 T cell receptor beta chains from one specimen sequenced in a study of blood T cell repertoires in COVID-19. Only in-frame clones appear in the TCRdb table, and some are missing; sequencing was by immunoSEQ multiplex PCR. The sample consists of roughly 150,000 clones, approximately 85% of them appearing once. Sequenced input: peripheral blood. These receptors were taken from a man between 50 and 59 years old with acute or convalescent COVID-19.

V gene TRBV10-3 combines with J gene TRBJ2-3, with 8 bases that match TRBD2. The CDR3 runs to 15 residues. CDR1 and CDR2 from the germline V gene are ENHRY and SYGVKD. The CDR3 DNA is TGTGCTGCCGGGTCGGGCGGGAGGCTGACAGATACGCAGTATTTT. Translation: CAAGSGGRLTDTQYF.

The rearrangement links TRBV5-1 to TRBJ2-7, with 9 bases lining up with TRBD1. Per the germline V gene, CDR1 is SGHRS and CDR2 is YFSETQ. The ends lost 4 bases at V and 4 bases at J; junction bases unmatched: 9. This CDR3 spans 15 amino acids. The CDR3 spells CASSPLGQGGYEQYF. The CDR3 nucleotides are TGCGCCAGCAGCCCCTTGGGACAGGGTGGATACGAGCAGTACTTC.

This clone showed up just a few times. The J gene is TRBJ1-2, the V gene TRBV18; 8 nucleotides match TRBD1. The CDR3 covers 13 residues. Germline trimming cut 4 bases from V and 8 bases from J; bases unmatched to any gene: 6. Germline V gene sequence: CDR1 KGHSH, CDR2 LQKENI. Here the CDR3 reads CASSQDRDGGYTF. For the CDR3, the DNA is TGTGCCAGCTCACAGGACAGGGACGGCGGCTACACCTTC.

Of note for this clone: One end of the junction does not line up with germline, which may come from a read error. The rearrangement links TRBV7-3 to TRBJ1-5; D gene ambiguous. This CDR3 contains 16 residues. CDR1 is SGHTA, CDR2 FQGTGA, per germline. Here the CDR3 DNA reads TGTGCCAGCAGGTTAAATCCAGGAGGCGGGGATCAGCCCCAGCATTTT. Translated, it gives CASRLNPGGGDQPQHF.

The V call is TRBV6-5, the J call TRBJ1-6, with 7 bases lining up with TRBD1. Germline V lookup: CDR1 MNHEY, CDR2 SVGAGI. V lost 5 bases, J lost 9 bases, and 7 bases stayed unmatched. The CDR3 is 14 residues long. Here the CDR3 reads CASSRTGEGSPLHF. The CDR3 nucleotides read TGTGCCAGCAGTAGAACAGGGGAAGGTTCACCCCTCCACTTT.

V is TRBV9 and J is TRBJ2-2, with D perhaps TRBD2 (7 bases). V was clipped by 4 bases and J by 1 base, with 17 bases between them. Germline assignment: CDR1 SGDLS and CDR2 YYNGEE. The CDR3 has 17 amino acids. The CDR3, as DNA: TGTGCCAGCAGCTATTCACAGGGCGGGGGGAACACCGGGGAGCTGTTTTTT. This gives the protein CASSYSQGGGNTGELFF.

The gene calls are TRBV6-1 and TRBJ1-6; tentative D call: TRBD1 (6 bases). This CDR3 region has 13 residues. Germline V lookup: CDR1 MNHNS, CDR2 SASEGT. Trimming cost V 3 bases and J 18 bases, with 18 bases left between them. In DNA, the CDR3 is TGTGCCAGCAGTGATGGCTGGGACACTTTTCCCCACTTT. It yields the protein CASSDGWDTFPHF.

CDR3 DNA sequence: TGCAGCGTTGGAAGACAGGGGGGTTTGGATGAGCAGTTCTTC. Residues: CSVGRQGGLDEQFF. This chain uses TRBV29-1 with TRBJ2-1; 9 bases are a match to TRBD1. V lost 4 bases, J lost 8 bases, and 9 bases stayed unmatched. This CDR3 is built from 14 residues. The V gene's germline CDR1 is SQVTM and CDR2 ANQGSEA.

The V call is TRBV5-5, the J call TRBJ1-2; unclear D gene. Trimming shortened V by 1 base and J by 8 bases, and 18 bases separated the two germline ends. The CDR3 loop spans 15 amino acids. Germline V lookup: CDR1 SGHKS, CDR2 YYEKEE (reference sequence). This CDR3 reads CASSLLPGSSRGYTF. For the CDR3, the DNA is TGTGCCAGCAGCTTGTTACCCGGGAGTTCAAGGGGCTACACCTTC.

The V call is TRBV5-1, the J call TRBJ1-2; the match to TRBD1 covers 9 bases. The trim removed 1 base at V and 7 bases at J, leaving 8 bases unmatched. The germline V gene encodes CDR1 SGHRS and CDR2 YFSETQ. This CDR3 has 15 residues. The CDR3: CASSLSRTGAAGYTF. CDR3 DNA sequence: TGCGCCAGCAGCTTGTCTCGGACAGGGGCGGCTGGCTACACCTTC. Full variable domain (rest looked up from reference TRBV5-1 and TRBJ1-2): KAGVTQTPRYLIKTRGQQVTLSCSPISGHRSVSWYQQTPGQGLQFLFEYFSETQRNKGNFPGRFSGRQFSNSRSEMNVSTLELGDSALYLCASSLSRTGAAGYTFGSGTRLTVV.

V usage is TRBV7-3 and J usage is TRBJ2-7, with 7 nucleotides matching TRBD2. V shed 3 bases and J 4 bases; nucleotides not matched to a gene: 9. Germline CDR1 and CDR2: SGHTA and FQGTGA. The CDR3 runs 15 residues. CDR3 bases: TGTGCCAGCAGCTTGGGGGGGAACAGTGAATACGAGCAGTACTTC. As protein: CASSLGGNSEYEQYF.

The chain employs TRBV7-9 and TRBJ1-4; 8 bases are a match to TRBD1. The CDR3 extends over 17 amino acids. The germline CDR1 and CDR2 sequences are SEHNR and FQNEAQ (reference sequence). Trimming cost V 5 bases and J 2 bases; bases outside gene matches: 10. CDR3: CASSPGSGGITNEKLFF. The CDR3 bases are TGTGCCAGCAGCCCTGGGTCAGGGGGCATCACTAATGAAAAACTGTTTTTT.

Only a few counts were recorded for this clone. This chain's CDR3 is CASSTRQGGSEQYF. The CDR3 region has the DNA TGTGCCAGCAGTACCAGACAGGGAGGTAGCGAGCAGTACTTC. The chain uses TRBV28 and TRBJ2-7; weak D call: TRBD1 (7 bases). V dropped 5 bases and J dropped 6 bases, with 17 bases sitting between them. Germline V gene lookup returns CDR1 MDHEN and CDR2 SYDVKM. CDR3 size: 14 residues. Complete variable domain (other parts from reference TRBV28 and TRBJ2-7): DVKVTQSSRYLVKRTGEKVFLECVQDMDHENMFWYRQDPGLGLRLIYFSYDVKMKEKGDIPEGYSVSREKKERFSLILESASTNQTSMYLCASSTRQGGSEQYFGPGTRLTVT.

The rearrangement links TRBV29-1 to TRBJ1-2; 8 nucleotides match TRBD1. The ends lost 8 bases at V and 4 bases at J; junction bases unmatched: 9. CDR1 and CDR2 (germline): SQVTM, ANQGSEA. The CDR3 is 13 amino acids. DNA of the CDR3: TGCAGCATCAAGGGACAGGCGGGCTATGGCTACACCTTC. Residues: CSIKGQAGYGYTF.

Here the CDR3 reads CASSLARGGGSAEAFF. The CDR3 nucleotides read TGTGCCAGCAGCTTGGCACGAGGTGGCGGGTCTGCTGAAGCTTTCTTT. The rearrangement links TRBV5-6 to TRBJ1-1, with D unclear. Trimming stripped 0 bases from V and 6 bases from J, with 18 bases between. The CDR3 sequence is 16 residues long. Germline V gives CDR1 SGHDT, CDR2 YYEEEE. Together with reference TRBV5-6 and TRBJ1-1, the CDR3 gives the full variable domain: DAGVTQSPTHLIKTRGQQVTLRCSPKSGHDTVSWYQQALGQGPQFIFQYYEEEERQRGNFPDRFSGHQFPNYSSELNVNALLLGDSALYLCASSLARGGGSAEAFFGQGTRLTVV.

The CDR3 here is CASSLARGRAFNNEQFF. The CDR3 bases are TGTGCCAGCAGCCTCGCCCGCGGGAGGGCCTTCAACAATGAGCAGTTCTTC. The chain couples TRBV11-2 to TRBJ2-1; 9 bases map to TRBD2. V shed 5 bases and J 5 bases; nucleotides not matched to a gene: 13. The CDR3 extends over 17 amino acids. Germline CDR1 SGHAT, CDR2 FQNNGV.

The J gene is TRBJ1-2, the V gene TRBV11-2; a possible D gene is TRBD1 (5 bases). CDR3 length: 12 amino acids. The germline V and J ends were trimmed by 5 bases and 8 bases, with 12 bases remaining between them. Germline assignment: CDR1 SGHAT and CDR2 FQNNGV. CDR3 region: CASSKQGRGYTF. In DNA form, the CDR3 reads TGTGCCAGCAGCAAGCAGGGTCGAGGCTACACCTTC.

This clone was detected once. The chain joins TRBV6-5 to TRBJ1-2; tentative D call: TRBD1 (5 bases). Germline V gene sequence: CDR1 MNHEY, CDR2 SVGAGI. Trimming pared 7 bases from V and 8 bases from J, leaving 14 bases between. CDR3 length: 12 residues. CDR3 protein: CASTPGFGGYTF. In DNA form, the CDR3 reads TGTGCCAGCACCCCAGGGTTCGGGGGCTACACCTTC.

The rearrangement uses TRBV27 and TRBJ1-2; D is possibly TRBD1 (6 bases). Trimming stripped 6 bases from V and 7 bases from J, with 12 bases between. The CDR3 spans 12 residues. Looked up from germline, CDR1 is MNHEY and CDR2 is SMNVEV (reference sequence). CDR3 sequence reads: CASSTGFRGYTF. CDR3 in DNA: TGTGCCAGCAGCACAGGGTTCCGTGGCTACACCTTC.

This clone was detected only a few times. The chain combines TRBV11-2 with TRBJ2-5; D might be TRBD1 (5 bases). Trimming shortened V by 2 bases and J by 5 bases, and 12 bases separated the two germline ends. Germline V gene data show CDR1 as SGHAT and CDR2 as FQNNGV. CDR3 length equals 14 residues. In nucleotides, the CDR3 is TGTGCCAGCAGCTTAAGTTGGGGCGATGAGACCCAGTACTTC. Translated, it gives CASSLSWGDETQYF.

The gene calls are TRBV2 and TRBJ2-3; 7 bases line up with TRBD1. CDR3 length: 13 residues. J lost 5 bases, V lost 7 bases, and 6 bases had no gene match. Germline values: CDR1 SNHLY, CDR2 FYNNEI. CDR3 sequence (DNA): TGTGCCAGCACGGGACAGCTCGAAGATACGCAGTATTTT. As protein: CASTGQLEDTQYF.

The chain is built from TRBV9 and TRBJ1-2; perhaps TRBD1 as D (6 bases). The CDR3 has 15 residues. The ends were cut back, 2 bases at V and 5 bases at J, with 16 bases in the middle. CDR1 is SGDLS and CDR2 is YYNGEE in the germline V gene. This chain's CDR3 is CASSVTNREGYGYTF. In nucleotides, the CDR3 is TGTGCCAGCAGCGTCACAAACAGGGAGGGGTATGGCTACACCTTC.

V and J are TRBV6-2 or TRBV6-3 and TRBJ2-2; 7 positions match TRBD2. V gave up 5 bases and J gave up 0 bases; unmatched junction bases: 21. CDR3 size: 21 residues. The germline gives CDR1 MNHEY, CDR2 SVGEGT. The CDR3, as DNA: TGTGCCAGCAGTCCCAACCCTCGCGGGGGTACTAGAAGGGCGAACACCGGGGAGCTGTTTTTT. It translates to CASSPNPRGGTRRANTGELFF.

This clone was found a few times. The chain joins TRBV7-9 to TRBJ2-2; 8 bases align to TRBD1. After removal of 5 bases from V and 3 bases from J, the junction contained 5 bases not matched to a gene. CDR1 SEHNR and CDR2 FQNEAQ come from the germline V gene (reference sequence). This CDR3 region has 15 residues. The CDR3 DNA follows: TGTGCCAGCAGCATAGGGACAGGTTACACCGGGGAGCTGTTTTTT. It encodes CASSIGTGYTGELFF.

This chain links TRBV27 with TRBJ1-5, with D unclear. The CDR3 is 13 residues long. V lost 6 bases, J lost 0 bases, and 6 bases lay in between. Per germline, CDR1 MNHEY and CDR2 SMNVEV (reference sequence). The CDR3 here is CASSPYSNQPQHF. The DNA for the CDR3 is TGTGCCAGCAGCCCCTATAGCAATCAGCCCCAGCATTTT.

The chain has TRBV25-1 and TRBJ1-2; D is unclear. This CDR3 is built from 15 residues. The germline V gene has CDR1 MGHDK and CDR2 SYGVNS. V was pared by 1 base and J by 4 bases, with 13 bases between. The DNA of the CDR3 is TGTGCCAGCAGTGAATTGGGCACCTCGGCCTATGGCTACACCTTC. This codes for CASSELGTSAYGYTF.

The CDR3 DNA reads as TGTGCCACAGGGAGCGGGACAGGGCTCCACGAGCAGTACTTC. Its protein product is CATGSGTGLHEQYF. The rearrangement links TRBV10-3 to TRBJ2-7; 9 bases align to TRBD1. Germline-derived CDR1 and CDR2 are ENHRY and SYGVKD. Losses at the gene ends were 10 bases for V and 5 bases for J; bases not matched to a gene: 12. The CDR3 extends over 14 amino acids.